This T cell receptor (beta chain) was sequenced in a study of radiation and T cells in renal cell carcinoma. Study-wide points: Without pretreatment biopsies, baseline tumor clonotype presence was undetermined. Top tumor clonotypes rose in blood 2 weeks post-radiation, then contracted.

Time point given: baseline pretreatment blood. The treatment is: 15 Gy SBRT to primary tumor, nephrectomy 4 weeks later. Radiation-treated patients gave blood at baseline, week 2 and week 4. The tumor was a clear cell renal cell carcinoma. Measured with immunoSEQ multiplex PCR; TCRdb has only the in-frame clones, and not every one. The table shows about 150,000 clones, with about 85% occurring only once. Per germline, CDR1 SNHLY and CDR2 FYNNEI. The CDR3 extends over 14 amino acids. Deletions cut 4 bases from V and 8 bases from J, with 17 bases between. With respect to this clone: Its cognate antigen is unknown.

The sample consisted of blood, taken from a patient whose treatment included radiotherapy and nephrectomy. The chain links TRBV2 to TRBJ1-2, with D possibly being TRBD1 (6 bases). The sequence came from a woman in her 70s with renal cell carcinoma. CDR3 protein: CASSGTGQRSGYTF. The CDR3 coding sequence is TGTGCCAGCAGTGGGACCGGACAGCGGAGCGGCTACACCTTC.